A single sample is the source of the 15 T cell receptor beta chains below, sequenced in a study of T cells in Graves' hyperthyroidism and ophthalmopathy. Authors of the study amplified TCR beta CDR3 regions from RNA transcripts. Initially, a first-round RT-PCR of the TCR CDR3 employed the HTBI primer set. Each CDR3 protein is one row after TCRdb ran MiXCR on the multiplex PCR reads. This sample has 450,000 to 650,000 distinct CDR3 sequences, with around 14% found just once. Sequences were obtained from blood. Receptors originate from a woman younger than 30 with Graves' ophthalmopathy.

The rearrangement uses TRBV3-1 and TRBJ2-7, with 8 bases identical to TRBD2. Germline CDR1 is LGHDT and CDR2 is YNNKEL (reference sequence). This CDR3 is built from 19 residues. V dropped 4 bases and J dropped 0; count of bases not matched to a gene: 17. CDR3 nucleotide sequence: TGTGCCAGCAGCCCATCTGGCAGCGGGAGTGTCAGGAGCTCCTACGAGCAGTACTTC. Amino acid sequence: CASSPSGSGSVRSSYEQYF.

This clonotype came up many times. The J gene is TRBJ1-1, the V gene TRBV20-1; D ambiguous. From germline, CDR1 is DFQATT and CDR2 SNEGSKA (reference sequence). This CDR3 has 15 residues. The V end was cut by 1 base, the J end by 1 base, with 13 bases between. Written as DNA, the CDR3 is TGCAGTGCTAGAGGGTGGGGAGAATGGAACACTGAAGCTTTCTTT. Translating gives CSARGWGEWNTEAFF.

Comment on this clonotype: This may arise from a read error, as a much more abundant clone is one base away. This chain links TRBV7-9 with TRBJ2-1; D tentatively fits TRBD1 or TRBD2 (7 bases each). CDR1 SEHNR and CDR2 FQNEAQ come from the germline V gene (reference sequence). This CDR3 spans 15 amino acids. DNA for the CDR3: TGTGCCGGCAGCCCCAGGGGGGGTGAATACAATGAGCAGTTCTTC. As protein: CAGSPRGGEYNEQFF.

At least ten counts were recorded for this clonotype. The chain couples TRBV9 to TRBJ2-7, with unresolved D. This CDR3 contains 15 residues. The V and J ends lost 5 bases and 3 bases respectively, with 18 bases between them. CDR1 SGDLS and CDR2 YYNGEE come from the germline V gene. In nucleotides, the CDR3 is TGTGCCAGCAGTGGAGACCCACGGGCCGACTACGAGCAGTACTTC. Amino acids: CASSGDPRADYEQYF.

In this sample, this clonotype turned up many times. The chain employs TRBV12-3 or TRBV12-4 and TRBJ1-1; the D gene is possibly TRBD1 (6 bases). The CDR3 consists of 15 residues. V lost 6 bases, J lost 7 bases, and 21 bases lay in between. CDR3 protein: CASSRAGRGPYEAFF. Here the CDR3 DNA reads TGTGCCAGCAGCCGTGCCGGGCGGGGGCCATATGAAGCTTTCTTT.

This clonotype was found many times. V usage is TRBV5-6 and J usage is TRBJ2-5, with D perhaps assigned TRBD1 or TRBD2 (5 bases each). Trimming cost V 6 bases and J 4 bases, with 22 bases left between them. Per germline, CDR1 SGHDT and CDR2 YYEEEE. This CDR3 is 16 amino acids long. This CDR3 reads CASTSSGTGFVETQYF. The CDR3 nucleotides are TGTGCCAGCACCTCCTCGGGGACGGGCTTCGTAGAGACCCAGTACTTC.

The gene calls are TRBV6-5 and TRBJ2-1, with a weak D call TRBD2 (6 bases). The germline gives CDR1 MNHEY, CDR2 SVGAGI. V was clipped by 2 bases and J by 9 bases, with 17 bases between them. The CDR3 sequence is 15 residues long. The CDR3 coding sequence is TGTGCCAGCAGTTACGCCGGGACTGCCGGGAGTGAGCAGTTCTTC. Protein product: CASSYAGTAGSEQFF.

The chain recombines TRBV19 with TRBJ2-7; 9 bases align to TRBD2. Trimming at V came to 5 bases and at J to 0 bases, leaving 5 bases not matched to a gene. The germline gives CDR1 LNHDA, CDR2 SQIVND (reference sequence). The CDR3 extends over 15 amino acids. In DNA, the CDR3 is TGTGCCAGTAGTCCCATGACTAGCGGCTCCTACGAGCAGTACTTC. Encoded protein: CASSPMTSGSYEQYF. Complete variable domain (other parts from reference TRBV19 and TRBJ2-7): DGGITQSPKYLFRKEGQNVTLSCEQNLNHDAMYWYRQDPGQGLRLIYYSQIVNDFQKGDIAEGYSVSREKKESFPLTVTSAQKNPTAFYLCASSPMTSGSYEQYFGPGTRLTVT.

This clonotype was counted many times. V is TRBV28 and J is TRBJ1-1; D unclear. Germline V lookup: CDR1 MDHEN, CDR2 SYDVKM. V lost 4 bases, J lost 4 bases, and 7 bases lay in between. This CDR3 is built from 12 residues. CDR3 DNA sequence: TGTGCCAGCAGTTGGGTTCGCACTGAAGCTTTCTTT. Its translation is CASSWVRTEAFF.

This clonotype was seen at least ten times. The chain joins TRBV7-8 to TRBJ1-2; weak D call: TRBD1 (5 bases). The CDR3 has 16 residues. Germline loops: CDR1 SGHVS, CDR2 FQNEAQ. V was clipped by 2 bases and J by 0 bases, with 13 bases between them. CDR3 in amino acids: CASSLPGRKPNYGYTF. In nucleotides, the CDR3 is TGTGCCAGCAGCTTACCAGGGAGGAAACCTAACTATGGCTACACCTTC.

This clonotype was counted at least ten times. This chain joins TRBV19 and TRBJ1-1; TRBD1 matches at 7 bases. The trim removed 1 base at V and 6 bases at J, leaving 8 bases unmatched. The length of the CDR3 is 15 residues. The germline gives CDR1 LNHDA, CDR2 SQIVND (reference sequence). The CDR3 nucleotides read TGTGCCAGTAGTATAGGTACAGGGGTACTGGCTGAAGCTTTCTTT. Encoded protein: CASSIGTGVLAEAFF.

About this clonotype: A much larger clone lies a single base off, so this may be a read error. CDR3 protein: CASSSRTAFYEQCF. The CDR3 region has the DNA TGTGCCAGCAGTTCCCGGACAGCCTTCTACGAGCAGTGCTTC. The chain carries TRBV12-3 or TRBV12-4 and TRBJ2-7, with D perhaps TRBD1 (6 bases). The length of the CDR3 is 14 residues.

The CDR3 reads CAWSPGTPGNTIYF. Written as DNA, the CDR3 is TGTGCCTGGAGTCCCGGGACTCCTGGAAACACCATATATTTT. The J gene is TRBJ1-3, the V gene TRBV30, with D possibly being TRBD1 (5 bases). V was cut by 2 bases and J by 2 bases, with 10 bases left in between. This CDR3 contains 14 residues. Germline loops: CDR1 GTSNPN, CDR2 SVGIG (reference sequence). Complete variable domain (other parts from reference TRBV30 and TRBJ1-3): SQTIHQWPATLVQPVGSPLSLECTVEGTSNPNLYWYRQAAGRGLQLLFYSVGIGQISSEVPQNLSASRPQDRQFILSSKKLLLSDSGFYLCAWSPGTPGNTIYFGEGSWLTVV.

The sample holds a few counts of this clonotype. This chain links TRBV4-1 with TRBJ2-7; 10 nucleotides line up with TRBD1. The germline gives CDR1 MGHRA, CDR2 YSYEKL. The length of the CDR3 is 16 residues. V shed 4 bases and J 2 bases; nucleotides not matched to a gene: 8. CDR3 residues: CASSRGQGPTTYEQYF. The CDR3, as DNA: TGCGCCAGCAGCCGGGGACAGGGGCCTACTACCTACGAGCAGTACTTC.

This clonotype was recorded many times. V and J are TRBV27 and TRBJ2-2; D call uncertain. In germline, CDR1 is MNHEY, CDR2 SMNVEV (reference sequence). This CDR3 has 13 residues. The V end lost 6 bases, the J end lost 6 bases, and 11 bases lay between the germline ends. CDR3 coding DNA: TGTGCCAGCAGAGCCACCCACGCCGGGGAGCTGTTTTTT. Residues: CASRATHAGELFF.